The present TCR beta chain was sequenced within a study of blood T cell repertoires in COVID-19. Study in general: Acute-phase and convalescent COVID-19 samples originated in the United States, Italy and Spain.

Germline values: CDR1 SEHNR, CDR2 FQNEAQ (reference sequence). This CDR3 has 15 amino acids. The ends lost 5 bases at V and 3 bases at J; junction bases unmatched: 7. Per the original methods: Cell counts per sample came from amplifying reference gene primers. The repertoire was sequenced with immunoSEQ multiplex PCR; TCRdb's copy has only in-frame clones and lacks some. V, J and clone size are those of that table, while D and trimming were read from the DNA. The data hold roughly 250,000 clones, with 86% observed a single time. Enrollment of patients from Seattle took place during active infection, with longitudinal follow-up.

The sequenced sample consisted of peripheral blood. The chain couples TRBV7-9 to TRBJ2-1; 7 bases align to TRBD2. This receptor was taken from a woman younger than 45 with COVID-19, enrolled during active disease. The CDR3 spells CASSPPGGNYNEQFF. CDR3 sequence (DNA): TGTGCCAGCAGCCCCCCCGGGGGGAACTACAATGAGCAGTTCTTC.